The TCR beta chain described here comes from a study of PD-L1 blockade in urothelial cancer. TCRdb's copy holds only in-frame clones and misses some; the assay was immunoSEQ multiplex PCR. The sample yields 84,000 or so clones, about 83% seen once. The time point was: pretreatment peripheral blood. The material was PBMCs, obtained around atezolizumab (anti-PD-L1) treatment. The TCR comes from a man aged 55-75 years with urothelial cancer.

CDR3 bases: TGTGCCAGCAGTTTATACGGGACAGGGAACTACGAGCAGTACTTC. Protein sequence: CASSLYGTGNYEQYF. The V gene is TRBV28, the J gene TRBJ2-7; 9 bases are shared with TRBD1. The germline gives CDR1 MDHEN, CDR2 SYDVKM. The junction had 4 bases not matched to a gene; V was cut back by 1 base and J by 3 bases. The CDR3 sequence is 15 residues long.